What follows are 10 T cell receptor beta chains derived from one specimen sequenced in a study of T-cell reconstitution after alpha-beta-depleted transplantation in children. Preparation of the TCRbeta library involved a method that used unique molecular identifiers. TCRdb ran MiXCR on the PCR reads and lists one entry per CDR3 protein. The repertoire consists of about 98,000 distinct CDR3 sequences, with more than 20% occurring once and the leading ten covering 20% to 25%. The sample here was PBMCs, taken before TCRalphabeta/CD19-depleted stem cell transplant. These receptors all stem from a boy aged 2 to 9 with acute lymphoblastic leukemia, due to receive a stem cell transplant.

The chain carries TRBV10-3 and TRBJ2-7; 7 positions agree with TRBD2. V shed 7 bases and J 2 bases; nucleotides not matched to a gene: 8. CDR1 is ENHRY, CDR2 SYGVKD, per germline. The CDR3 loop spans 14 amino acids. This CDR3 reads CAITSGGSPYEQYF. The CDR3 DNA sequence: TGTGCCATCACGTCGGGCGGGAGCCCCTACGAGCAGTACTTC.

This clonotype appeared many times. The chain has TRBV30 and TRBJ2-1, with no clear D. This CDR3 region has 11 residues. Trimming pared 1 base from V and 7 bases from J, leaving 5 bases between. Germline V gives CDR1 GTSNPN, CDR2 SVGIG (reference sequence). CDR3 loop: CAWSAQNEQFF. The CDR3 DNA follows: TGTGCCTGGAGTGCCCAAAATGAGCAGTTCTTC.

This clonotype appeared a few times. The chain is built from TRBV6-1 and TRBJ2-5, with 8 bases fitting TRBD2. The V gene end was trimmed by 7 bases and the J gene end by 9 bases; junction bases not matched to a gene: 13. CDR3 length: 14 amino acids. From germline, CDR1 is MNHNS and CDR2 SASEGT. CDR3 in amino acids: CASTLSGGGLAQYF. CDR3 nucleotide sequence: TGTGCCAGCACCCTCTCGGGGGGGGGCTTGGCCCAGTACTTC.

The V and J genes are TRBV9 and TRBJ2-1; no firm D call. V lost 3 bases and J lost 9, with 7 bases in between. In germline, CDR1 is SGDLS, CDR2 YYNGEE. The CDR3 covers 11 residues. DNA of the CDR3: TGTGCCAGCAGCGGGGATAGTGAGCAGTTCTTC. It translates to CASSGDSEQFF.

This clonotype was seen a few times. In DNA, the CDR3 is TGTGCCAGCAGCTTTGACGACAGGGGCACTGAAGCTTTCTTT. Translation gives CASSFDDRGTEAFF. The chain is built from TRBV5-6 and TRBJ1-1; TRBD1 aligns across 8 bases. The CDR3 totals 14 residues. V shed 2 bases, J shed 4 bases, and the junction held 4 bases outside the gene matches. Germline values: CDR1 SGHDT, CDR2 YYEEEE.

V and J are TRBV20-1 and TRBJ2-7; 8 bases are shared with TRBD2. J gave up 1 base and V 0 bases, and 8 bases lay outside the gene matches. The length of the CDR3 is 16 residues. Germline V gene sequence: CDR1 DFQATT, CDR2 SNEGSKA (reference sequence). The CDR3 is CSARDRSGRASYEQYF. The CDR3 coding sequence is TGCAGTGCTAGAGATCGAAGCGGGAGAGCTTCCTACGAGCAGTACTTC.

CDR3 bases: TGTGCCAGCAGTCTACGGGGGGCCGGTGTCAATGAGCAGTTCTTC. It translates to CASSLRGAGVNEQFF. This chain links TRBV27 with TRBJ2-1; D perhaps matches TRBD2 (7 bases). The CDR3 consists of 15 residues. CDR1 MNHEY and CDR2 SMNVEV come from the germline V gene (reference sequence). Trimming stripped 5 bases from V and 6 bases from J, with 17 bases between.

The rearrangement links TRBV20-1 to TRBJ2-7; D is possibly TRBD2 (6 bases). Germline V gene lookup returns CDR1 DFQATT and CDR2 SNEGSKA (reference sequence). V was pared by 3 bases and J by 4 bases, with 13 bases between. The CDR3 is made up of 13 amino acids. The DNA for the CDR3 is TGCAGTGCTAGGGTAGCGGCGATTTACGAGCAGTACTTC. Amino acids: CSARVAAIYEQYF.

The chain joins TRBV10-2 to TRBJ2-1; perhaps D is TRBD1 or TRBD2 (6 bases each). Trimming removed 6 bases from V and 6 bases from J, with 18 bases in between. The CDR3 is 15 amino acids. The germline gives CDR1 WSHSY, CDR2 SAAADI. The CDR3 reads CASRGGGGAGNEQFF. The CDR3 DNA reads as TGCGCCAGCAGGGGGGGCGGAGGGGCCGGCAATGAGCAGTTCTTC.

This clonotype was counted between two and nine times. The chain uses TRBV7-2 and TRBJ2-7; 10 nucleotides line up with TRBD1. V trimming: 7 bases; J trimming: 0 bases; junction bases outside the gene matches: 6. Germline CDR1 is SGHTA and CDR2 is FQGNSA. This CDR3 has 15 amino acids. The CDR3 bases are TGTGCCAGCACCCGGACAGGGGGAAACTCCTACGAGCAGTACTTC. This translates into CASTRTGGNSYEQYF.